This passage covers 12 T cell receptor beta chains from one sample sequenced in a study of response to subunit inactivated influenza vaccine. Each CDR3 protein gets one entry after TCRdb re-called the RT-PCR reads with MiXCR. The table includes 800,000 to 1,000,000 distinct CDR3 sequences, around 20% detected once. The sequences come from PBMCs from blood, collected roughly 5 days after vaccination. The receptors shown here come from a man aged 50-59 years who received an inactivated influenza vaccine.

This rearrangement joins TRBV5-1 to TRBJ2-1, with TRBD2 identical over 8 bases. With V trimmed by 0 bases and J by 6 bases, 5 bases remained unmatched. This CDR3 spans 15 amino acids. The germline V gene encodes CDR1 SGHRS and CDR2 YFSETQ. The CDR3 sequence is CASSLAGGEINEQFF. Here the CDR3 DNA reads TGCGCCAGCAGCTTGGCCGGGGGGGAGATCAATGAGCAGTTCTTC.

This chain links TRBV2 with TRBJ2-2; possible D gene TRBD1, 6 bases. V gave up 7 bases and J gave up 2 bases, with 11 bases separating them. The germline gives CDR1 SNHLY, CDR2 FYNNEI. The CDR3 contains 14 residues. The CDR3 DNA reads TGTGCCAGCAAAGACAGGAGAAACACCGGGGAGCTGTTTTTT. Residues: CASKDRRNTGELFF.

This clonotype has a handful of counts. The chain recombines TRBV29-1 with TRBJ2-7, with 7 bases that match TRBD1. Germline CDR1 is SQVTM and CDR2 is ANQGSEA. The CDR3 loop spans 12 amino acids. The V and J ends lost 7 bases and 3 bases, in that order; junction bases with no gene match: 6. The CDR3 nucleotides read TGCAGCGCCTCGGGACAGTACTACGAGCAGTACTTC. Amino acids: CSASGQYYEQYF.

V usage is TRBV12-3 or TRBV12-4 and J usage is TRBJ1-2, with TRBD1 matching 9 bases. The CDR3 extends over 14 amino acids. V was clipped by 0 bases and J by 6 bases; unmatched bases: 2. This CDR3 reads CASSLARTGDGYTF. CDR3 in DNA: TGTGCCAGCAGTTTAGCTCGGACAGGGGATGGCTACACCTTC.

The chain couples TRBV25-1 to TRBJ2-3, with 7 bases identical to TRBD2. J gave up 10 bases and V 6 bases, and 4 bases lay outside the gene matches. This CDR3 has 11 residues. The germline V gene encodes CDR1 MGHDK and CDR2 SYGVNS. CDR3 region: CASRLAGSQYF. CDR3 bases: TGTGCCAGCAGATTAGCGGGCTCGCAGTATTTT.

This clonotype was counted a single time. The rearrangement joins TRBV6-2 or TRBV6-3 to TRBJ2-7; D uncertain. V lost 5 bases to trimming and J lost 4 bases, with 18 bases between them. The germline CDR1 and CDR2 sequences are MNHEY and SVGEGT. The CDR3 is made up of 15 amino acids. CDR3 nucleotides: TGTGCCAGCAGTCCGGCGTGGGAAGAAAGGTACGAGCAGTACTTC. It codes for CASSPAWEERYEQYF.

This clonotype was seen repeatedly, ten times or more. Mismatch with germline at one junction end may stem from a read error. This chain connects TRBV5-1 to TRBJ2-1, with 8 bases that match TRBD2. Germline V gene sequence: CDR1 SGHRS, CDR2 YFSETQ. The CDR3 runs 14 residues. The CDR3 nucleotides are TGCGCCAGCAGCCCCGGCCAAAAGCGGGGGCCCGTTCTCTTC. Encoded protein: CASSPGQKRGPVLF.

The chain recombines TRBV20-1 with TRBJ2-3, with 13 bases lining up with TRBD2. From germline, CDR1 is DFQATT and CDR2 SNEGSKA (reference sequence). The CDR3 spans 14 residues. J gave up 4 bases and V 5 bases, and 3 bases lay outside the gene matches. CDR3 sequence: CSAPTSGRSDTQYF. The CDR3 DNA reads TGCAGTGCTCCGACTAGCGGGAGGTCAGATACGCAGTATTTT.

This clonotype was found many times. The CDR3 DNA follows: TGCGCCAGCAGCTTGGGTGGACAGGAGGGCCGGGAGCAGTACTTC. Amino acids: CASSLGGQEGREQYF. The rearrangement uses TRBV5-1 and TRBJ2-7; tentative D call: TRBD1 (7 bases). Trimming took 0 bases from V and 7 from J, leaving 17 bases between them. In germline, CDR1 is SGHRS, CDR2 YFSETQ. The CDR3 covers 15 residues. Supplemented by reference TRBV5-1 and TRBJ2-7, the full variable domain reads KAGVTQTPRYLIKTRGQQVTLSCSPISGHRSVSWYQQTPGQGLQFLFEYFSETQRNKGNFPGRFSGRQFSNSRSEMNVSTLELGDSALYLCASSLGGQEGREQYFGPGTRLTVT.

There are many counts of this clonotype. This chain connects TRBV5-1 to TRBJ2-3; tentatively, D is TRBD1 (6 bases). Germline V lookup: CDR1 SGHRS, CDR2 YFSETQ. The CDR3 loop spans 15 amino acids. V was clipped by 2 bases and J by 0 bases, with 10 bases between them. CDR3 DNA sequence: TGCGCCAGCAGCTTCCGAACAGGGAGCACAGATACGCAGTATTTT. Protein product: CASSFRTGSTDTQYF.

Only a few counts were recorded for this clonotype. This chain uses TRBV5-1 with TRBJ1-4, with D possibly TRBD1 on 6 matching bases. V was pared by 4 bases and J by 4 bases, with 8 bases between. CDR3 length: 13 amino acids. Per the germline V gene, CDR1 is SGHRS and CDR2 is YFSETQ. CDR3 sequence: CASSPDSNEKLFF. CDR3 DNA sequence: TGCGCCAGCAGCCCGGACAGTAATGAAAAACTGTTTTTT.

This clonotype was found a few times. The chain has TRBV20-1 and TRBJ2-5; a possible D gene is TRBD1 (5 bases). The germline V and J ends were trimmed by 4 bases and 2 bases, with 11 bases remaining between them. Germline CDR1 is DFQATT and CDR2 is SNEGSKA (reference sequence). The CDR3 extends over 13 amino acids. CDR3 protein: CSANTAGQETQYF. The CDR3 region has the DNA TGCAGTGCTAATACGGCAGGGCAAGAGACCCAGTACTTC.